One and the same sample provided the 29 T cell receptor beta chains below, sequenced in a study of T-cell memory formation after mild COVID-19. TCRdb independently ran MiXCR on the 5' RACE reads; one entry per CDR3 protein. The repertoire holds 290,000 or so distinct CDR3 sequences, roughly a fifth seen once, with around 21% in the top ten. Sample: PBMCs or a T cell subset sorted from them (not recorded which). The receptor set was obtained from a man younger than 30 who had mild COVID-19 (a few samples of this study predate the infection). Cell type and time point are not known.

The chain recombines TRBV5-5 with TRBJ2-6; perhaps TRBD1 as D (5 bases). Trimming left V 5 bases short and J 0 bases short, with 9 bases between. The germline V gene encodes CDR1 SGHKS and CDR2 YYEKEE (reference sequence). The CDR3 contains 15 residues. CDR3 residues: CASRTASSGANVLTF. CDR3 nucleotides: TGTGCCAGCAGGACAGCTAGCTCTGGGGCCAACGTCCTGACTTTC.

This chain links TRBV7-3 with TRBJ2-1; 7 positions agree with TRBD2. V dropped 8 bases and J dropped 10; count of bases not matched to a gene: 11. This CDR3 is built from 13 residues. Germline CDR1 is SGHTA and CDR2 is FQGTGA. The CDR3 region is CASGYGAGAEQFF. The DNA for the CDR3 is TGTGCCAGCGGGTACGGGGCGGGAGCAGAGCAGTTCTTC.

This clonotype was counted only a few times. V usage is TRBV14 and J usage is TRBJ2-3; unclear D gene. CDR3 length equals 14 residues. Trimming pared 0 bases from V and 3 bases from J, leaving 7 bases between. CDR1 is SGHDN, CDR2 FVKESK, per germline. CDR3 bases: TGTGCCAGCAGCCAAGATATGGCTACAGATACGCAGTATTTT. Protein: CASSQDMATDTQYF.

This clonotype has only one observation. This chain uses TRBV29-1 with TRBJ1-1; 8 bases line up with TRBD1. Trimming cost V 4 bases and J 4 bases; bases outside gene matches: 8. In germline, CDR1 is SQVTM, CDR2 ANQGSEA. The CDR3 runs to 14 residues. The DNA for the CDR3 is TGCAGCGTTGCTATCAGGGGGCTGATCACTGAAGCTTTCTTT. It yields the protein CSVAIRGLITEAFF.

The chain is built from TRBV25-1 and TRBJ1-5; no reliable D call. The CDR3 runs 13 residues. Germline-derived CDR1 and CDR2 are MGHDK and SYGVNS. V shed 7 bases and J shed 7 bases, with 14 bases lying between them. The CDR3 coding sequence is TGTGCCAGCATGTCCCAGCAGGAGCAGCCCCAGCATTTT. It yields the protein CASMSQQEQPQHF.

This chain links TRBV19 with TRBJ2-1; D gene unclear. Germline V lookup: CDR1 LNHDA, CDR2 SQIVND (reference sequence). This CDR3 has 14 amino acids. Trimming left V 6 bases short and J 0 bases short, with 9 bases between. The CDR3 is CASRQVLSYNEQFF. CDR3 bases: TGTGCCAGTAGGCAGGTCCTCTCCTACAATGAGCAGTTCTTC. Based on the CDR3 plus reference TRBV19 and TRBJ2-1, the full variable domain is DGGITQSPKYLFRKEGQNVTLSCEQNLNHDAMYWYRQDPGQGLRLIYYSQIVNDFQKGDIAEGYSVSREKKESFPLTVTSAQKNPTAFYLCASRQVLSYNEQFFGPGTRLTVL.

There are a few counts of this clonotype. The chain is built from TRBV4-3 and TRBJ2-3; D tentatively fits TRBD1 or TRBD2 (6 bases each). The CDR3 contains 16 residues. The germline gives CDR1 LGHNA, CDR2 YSLEER. V was pared by 3 bases and J by 5 bases, with 18 bases between. The CDR3 DNA follows: TGCGCCAGCAGCCAGGGGGCCGGGGGCTGGGGAGATACGCAGTATTTT. It yields the protein CASSQGAGGWGDTQYF.

The chain links TRBV6-2 or TRBV6-3 to TRBJ2-7; either TRBD1 or TRBD2 may supply D (6 bases each). Between the trimmed V and J ends, which lost 2 bases and 4 bases, there was a span of 12 bases. Germline V gives CDR1 MNHEY, CDR2 SVGEGT. The CDR3 loop spans 14 amino acids. The CDR3 DNA reads as TGTGCCAGCAGTTACCAGGGGAGGATGTACGAGCAGTACGTC. Amino acid sequence: CASSYQGRMYEQYV.

The chain uses TRBV14 and TRBJ2-4; 9 nucleotides agree with TRBD1. Germline V lookup: CDR1 SGHDN, CDR2 FVKESK. V shed 1 base and J 0 bases; nucleotides not matched to a gene: 13. The CDR3 runs to 20 residues. CDR3 DNA sequence: TGTGCCAGCAGCCAAGCGGGACAGGGAGGGGATATCCTAGCCAAAAACATTCAGTACTTC. Its translation: CASSQAGQGGDILAKNIQYF.

The chain combines TRBV27 with TRBJ1-1, with D uncertain. From germline, CDR1 is MNHEY and CDR2 SMNVEV (reference sequence). V was trimmed by 8 bases and J by 4 bases, leaving 17 bases between them. This CDR3 spans 14 amino acids. The CDR3 region is CASGRGSLGTEAFF. CDR3 coding DNA: TGTGCCAGCGGTAGAGGGAGTCTGGGCACTGAAGCTTTCTTT.

V is TRBV6-6 and J is TRBJ1-5; no firm D call. The CDR3 is 16 amino acids. CDR1 is MNHNY, CDR2 SVGAGI, per germline (reference sequence). Trimming cost V 2 bases and J 4 bases, with 15 bases left between them. The CDR3 nucleotides read TGTGCCAGCAGTTACCCGAAGGAGGCGCGGAATCAGCCCCAGCATTTT. It codes for CASSYPKEARNQPQHF.

The CDR3 DNA reads TGTGCCAGCAGCCCCCCGGACCAAGAAAAACTGTTTTTT. The encoded protein is CASSPPDQEKLFF. The chain joins TRBV7-2 to TRBJ1-4; D is unclear. CDR3 length: 13 residues. Germline lookup yields CDR1 SGHTA and CDR2 FQGNSA. V shed 5 bases and J shed 8 bases, with 12 bases lying between them. Using reference TRBV7-2 and TRBJ1-4 for the parts outside the CDR3, the full variable domain is GAGVSQSPSNKVTEKGKDVELRCDPISGHTALYWYRQSLGQGLEFLIYFQGNSAPDKSGLPSDRFSAERTGGSVSTLTIQRTQQEDSAVYLCASSPPDQEKLFFGSGTQLSVL.

This rearrangement joins TRBV7-9 to TRBJ1-2; 8 nucleotides agree with TRBD1. Germline V gene data show CDR1 as SEHNR and CDR2 as FQNEAQ (reference sequence). Trimming cost V 2 bases and J 4 bases; bases outside gene matches: 6. This CDR3 contains 15 residues. The CDR3 sequence: CASSLTQGAVYGYTF. Here the CDR3 DNA reads TGTGCCAGCAGCTTAACCCAGGGGGCTGTCTATGGCTACACCTTC. Full variable domain (missing parts from reference TRBV7-9 and TRBJ1-2): DTGVSQNPRHKITKRGQNVTFRCDPISEHNRLYWYRQTLGQGPEFLTYFQNEAQLEKSRLLSDRFSAERPKGSFSTLEIQRTEQGDSAMYLCASSLTQGAVYGYTFGSGTRLTVV.

The chain carries TRBV6-5 and TRBJ1-1; 7 bases agree with TRBD1. This CDR3 is built from 16 residues. The germline V gene encodes CDR1 MNHEY and CDR2 SVGAGI. With V trimmed by 0 bases and J by 2 bases, 6 bases remained unmatched. The CDR3 protein is CASSYSWTGGNTEAFF. The CDR3 nucleotides read TGTGCCAGCAGTTACTCCTGGACAGGAGGCAACACTGAAGCTTTCTTT.

This clonotype was seen at least ten times. This chain connects TRBV20-1 to TRBJ1-5; D gene ambiguous. CDR1 DFQATT and CDR2 SNEGSKA come from the germline V gene (reference sequence). Trimming removed 3 bases from V and 11 bases from J, with 23 bases in between. CDR3 size: 15 residues. CDR3 loop: CSASPGEGPYHSQHF. The CDR3 DNA follows: TGCAGTGCTAGCCCCGGTGAGGGCCCCTATCATTCCCAGCATTTT.

This clonotype was seen a few times. This chain uses TRBV29-1 with TRBJ2-7, with 8 positions matching TRBD1. J was trimmed by 2 bases and V by 6 bases; bases with no gene match: 6. The germline CDR1 and CDR2 sequences are SQVTM and ANQGSEA. This CDR3 has 13 amino acids. In nucleotides, the CDR3 is TGCAGCGTCAGGACAGGGCTAGCCTACGAGCAGTACTTC. Protein: CSVRTGLAYEQYF.

Only one count was recorded for this clonotype. This chain joins TRBV6-2 or TRBV6-3 and TRBJ2-7; TRBD1 agrees at 12 bases. The V segment lost 0 bases and the J segment 5 bases; nucleotides outside the gene matches: 2. The CDR3 has 15 residues. Germline V gives CDR1 MNHEY, CDR2 SVGEGT. In nucleotides, the CDR3 is TGTGCCAGCAGTTACTCGGGACAGGGGGCGGACGAGCAGTACTTC. Its translation is CASSYSGQGADEQYF.

The table lists this clonotype with a few counts. The chain recombines TRBV5-1 with TRBJ2-1; tentatively, D is TRBD2 (5 bases). The CDR3 spans 15 residues. The V gene lost 4 bases and the J gene lost 6 bases, with 17 bases spanning the gap. Germline lookup yields CDR1 SGHRS and CDR2 YFSETQ. The CDR3 region is CASSARTPDGNEQFF. For the CDR3, the DNA is TGCGCCAGCAGCGCGCGGACTCCGGATGGCAATGAGCAGTTCTTC.

This clonotype was detected once. V is TRBV7-2 and J is TRBJ2-5; 7 nucleotides align to TRBD2. This CDR3 has 13 residues. The V gene end was trimmed by 5 bases and the J gene end by 5 bases; junction bases not matched to a gene: 5. Germline V gene data show CDR1 as SGHTA and CDR2 as FQGNSA. In DNA, the CDR3 is TGTGCCAGCAGCCAAAACGGGGGGGAGACCCAGTACTTC. This encodes CASSQNGGETQYF.

The chain links TRBV12-3 or TRBV12-4 to TRBJ1-1; a possible D gene is TRBD1 (6 bases). The length of the CDR3 is 16 residues. Trimming cost V 2 bases and J 1 base, with 14 bases left between them. The CDR3 spells CASSLNRGLTNTEAFF. Written as DNA, the CDR3 is TGTGCCAGCAGTTTAAACCGGGGGCTTACGAACACTGAAGCTTTCTTT.

This chain uses TRBV7-9 with TRBJ2-2, with 11 bases lining up with TRBD2. Trimming at V came to 8 bases and at J to 7 bases, leaving 9 bases not matched to a gene. The CDR3 is made up of 15 amino acids. In germline, CDR1 is SEHNR, CDR2 FQNEAQ (reference sequence). The CDR3 DNA reads as TGTGCCAGCGGTCAGACTAGCGGGGTGCACGGGGAGCTGTTTTTT. Translated, it gives CASGQTSGVHGELFF.

This chain connects TRBV5-4 to TRBJ2-2, with D possibly called TRBD1 or TRBD2 (5 bases each). The CDR3 loop spans 17 amino acids. Germline-derived CDR1 and CDR2 are SGHNT and YYREEE (reference sequence). V was trimmed by 0 bases and J by 0 bases, leaving 12 bases between them. CDR3 nucleotides: TGTGCCAGCAGCTTGGCCCGGGGCAGGACGAACACCGGGGAGCTGTTTTTT. As protein: CASSLARGRTNTGELFF.

This clonotype was recorded a few times. This chain joins TRBV4-3 and TRBJ2-3; possibly TRBD1 or TRBD2 for D (5 bases each). This CDR3 has 15 amino acids. Germline assignment: CDR1 LGHNA and CDR2 YSLEER. Trimming took 2 bases from V and 3 from J, leaving 12 bases between them. For the CDR3, the DNA is TGCGCCAGCAGCCAATTTTCCGGGGCGACAGATACGCAGTATTTT. This translates into CASSQFSGATDTQYF.

The gene calls are TRBV12-3 or TRBV12-4 and TRBJ1-4, with D unclear. Deletions cut 4 bases from V and 8 bases from J, with 17 bases between. The CDR3 is 15 amino acids. This CDR3 reads CASSSGVLEGEKLFF. The CDR3 nucleotides read TGTGCCAGCAGTTCCGGGGTCCTGGAGGGAGAAAAACTGTTTTTT.

The V call is TRBV3-1, the J call TRBJ2-3; 9 nucleotides line up with TRBD2. CDR1 and CDR2 (germline): LGHDT, YNNKEL (reference sequence). Losses at the gene ends were 4 bases for V and 3 bases for J; bases not matched to a gene: 5. There are 15 residues in the CDR3. For the CDR3, the DNA is TGTGCCAGCAGCCCTAGCGGGGTCGGTACAGATACGCAGTATTTT. Protein: CASSPSGVGTDTQYF.

This clonotype showed up just a few times. The V and J genes are TRBV24-1 and TRBJ2-1; 8 nucleotides match TRBD1. The CDR3 runs 15 residues. Germline V gene sequence: CDR1 KGHDR, CDR2 SFDVKD. The trim removed 5 bases at V and 4 bases at J, leaving 6 bases unmatched. The CDR3 protein is CATSAATGVYNEQFF. CDR3 sequence (DNA): TGTGCCACCAGTGCCGCGACAGGGGTTTACAATGAGCAGTTCTTC.

The chain joins TRBV6-5 to TRBJ2-7, with TRBD1 matching 8 bases. The CDR3 has 12 residues. Unmatched junction bases numbered 2, after V lost 7 bases and J lost 3 bases. Germline V gene data show CDR1 as MNHEY and CDR2 as SVGAGI. CDR3 loop: CASTGQGYEQYF. CDR3 nucleotides: TGTGCCAGCACCGGACAGGGCTACGAGCAGTACTTC.

The chain carries TRBV20-1 and TRBJ2-4; possibly TRBD1 for D (6 bases). CDR3 length: 16 amino acids. V lost 0 bases and J 1 base, leaving 13 bases between the germline ends. Germline V lookup: CDR1 DFQATT, CDR2 SNEGSKA (reference sequence). CDR3 nucleotides: TGCAGTGCTAGAGATCCTATGGGGGCTGCCAAAAACATTCAGTACTTC. It encodes CSARDPMGAAKNIQYF.

J is TRBJ1-1 and V is TRBV5-1; tentatively, D is TRBD1 (6 bases). The germline V gene encodes CDR1 SGHRS and CDR2 YFSETQ. V was trimmed by 3 bases and J by 4 bases, leaving 13 bases between them. This CDR3 region has 14 residues. The CDR3 sequence: CASSWGAGTTEAFF. The CDR3 DNA follows: TGCGCCAGCAGCTGGGGGGCAGGGACCACTGAAGCTTTCTTT.